The 26 T cell receptor beta chains reported below all come from one sample, sequenced in a study of T cell responses to AZD1222 COVID-19 vaccine. TCRdb keeps only in-frame clones here, not all; method: immunoSEQ multiplex PCR. There are 150,000 to 200,000 clones in the sample; 92% occur only once, and under 1.5% lies in the top ten. The input for sequencing was peripheral blood, taken 28 days after the second AZD1222 dose. These receptors originate from an adult who received the AZD1222 COVID-19 vaccine.

The table lists this clone with a count of one. The rearrangement links TRBV20-1 to TRBJ2-1; D ambiguous. This CDR3 comprises 11 residues. V was shortened by 3 bases and J by 5 bases, with 5 bases between the two germline ends. In germline, CDR1 is DFQATT, CDR2 SNEGSKA (reference sequence). The CDR3 region is CSASQNNEQFF. CDR3 nucleotides: TGCAGTGCTAGCCAAAACAATGAGCAGTTCTTC.

The chain has TRBV10-1 and TRBJ2-3, with TRBD1 matching 10 bases. The CDR3 has 14 residues. J gave up 4 bases and V 6 bases, and 4 bases lay outside the gene matches. CDR1 is WNHNN and CDR2 is SYGVQD in the germline V gene (reference sequence). The CDR3 DNA reads TGCGCCAGCAGCCGGGACAGGGGAGCAGATACGCAGTATTTT. This translates into CASSRDRGADTQYF.

J is TRBJ1-4 and V is TRBV7-9; D is unresolved. V lost 5 bases, J lost 0 bases, and 10 bases lay in between. This CDR3 is built from 15 residues. CDR1 and CDR2 from the germline V gene are SEHNR and FQNEAQ (reference sequence). The CDR3 DNA follows: TGTGCCAGCAGCCAGGACCTTGCAACTAATGAAAAACTGTTTTTT. It translates to CASSQDLATNEKLFF.

The rearrangement joins TRBV18 to TRBJ1-2; 8 nucleotides align to TRBD1. CDR1 is KGHSH and CDR2 is LQKENI in the germline V gene. The CDR3 totals 16 residues. Trimming took 3 bases from V and 5 from J; bases not matched to a gene: 11. The CDR3, as DNA: TGTGCCAGCTCACCGATCCCGGGACAGGTTCAGTATGGCTACACCTTC. Translation: CASSPIPGQVQYGYTF.

The V call is TRBV28, the J call TRBJ2-7, with TRBD2 as a possible D gene (6 bases). The CDR3 extends over 14 amino acids. The germline V gene has CDR1 MDHEN and CDR2 SYDVKM. V gave up 6 bases and J gave up 3 bases, with 15 bases separating them. The CDR3 spells CASSLLGGNYEQYF. CDR3 nucleotides: TGTGCCAGCAGCCTCTTGGGGGGAAACTACGAGCAGTACTTC.

V is TRBV19 and J is TRBJ1-2; 8 nucleotides match TRBD1. The CDR3 has 15 residues. Germline CDR1 reads LNHDA; CDR2 reads SQIVND (reference sequence). The J segment lost 4 bases and the V segment lost 3 bases, leaving 7 bases of the junction unmatched. The CDR3 protein is CASSIGQGLAYGYTF. The DNA for the CDR3 is TGTGCCAGTAGTATTGGACAGGGACTTGCCTATGGCTACACCTTC.

The V gene is TRBV7-8, the J gene TRBJ1-3; D gene uncertain. This CDR3 is built from 15 residues. Germline V lookup: CDR1 SGHVS, CDR2 FQNEAQ. The V end was cut by 2 bases, the J end by 0 bases, with 8 bases between. As DNA, the CDR3 is TGTGCCAGCAGCTTATGGCGGATCTCTGGAAACACCATATATTTT. Residues: CASSLWRISGNTIYF.

The gene calls are TRBV5-3 and TRBJ2-1; 7 nucleotides agree with TRBD2. TRBV5-3 is assigned to the ORF class and has an uncertain function. The CDR3 has 16 amino acids. With 1 base clipped from V and 4 bases from J, the junction kept 8 bases outside the gene matches. DNA for the CDR3: TGTGCCAGAAGCTTGTCGAGACGGGGAGGGTACAATGAGCAGTTCTTC. It specifies CARSLSRRGGYNEQFF.

The rearrangement links TRBV11-2 to TRBJ2-7; D ambiguous. V dropped 5 bases and J dropped 5 bases, with 19 bases sitting between them. The germline V gene encodes CDR1 SGHAT and CDR2 FQNNGV. CDR3 length: 15 amino acids. CDR3 residues: CASSPLWKSSHEQYF. The CDR3 coding sequence is TGTGCCAGCAGCCCTCTGTGGAAATCCAGCCACGAGCAGTACTTC.

CDR3 sequence (DNA): TGTGCCAGCAGCAAATACCAGCGGGAGATGGGCACAGATACGCAGTATTTT. Translated, it gives CASSKYQREMGTDTQYF. V and J are TRBV21-1 and TRBJ2-3; the listed D gene, TRBD2, was not tested against the DNA. TRBV21-1 counts as a pseudogene. The CDR3 contains 17 residues.

The chain is built from TRBV6-5 and TRBJ1-4, with D unresolved. This CDR3 is 12 amino acids long. Deletions cut 5 bases from V and 8 bases from J, with 9 bases between. Germline CDR1 and CDR2: MNHEY and SVGAGI. The CDR3 is CASSPYGEKLFF. CDR3 DNA sequence: TGTGCCAGCAGTCCGTACGGGGAAAAACTGTTTTTT.

This chain links TRBV7-9 with TRBJ2-5; 11 nucleotides align to TRBD1. Unmatched junction bases numbered 10, after V lost 8 bases and J lost 5 bases. Germline loops: CDR1 SEHNR, CDR2 FQNEAQ (reference sequence). The CDR3 has 15 amino acids. CDR3 region: CASGFPGQGGETQYF. The CDR3 bases are TGTGCCAGCGGATTTCCGGGACAGGGGGGGGAGACCCAGTACTTC.

V gene TRBV12-3 or TRBV12-4 combines with J gene TRBJ1-5; D not certain. The CDR3 has 13 amino acids. The V end lost 5 bases, the J end lost 6 bases, and 11 bases lay between the germline ends. The CDR3 is CASSHGPLQPQHF. In DNA form, the CDR3 reads TGTGCCAGCAGTCACGGACCCCTTCAGCCCCAGCATTTT.

V and J are TRBV27 and TRBJ2-1, with 13 positions matching TRBD2. Trimming took 4 bases from V and 0 from J; bases not matched to a gene: 18. This CDR3 contains 22 residues. CDR1 is MNHEY, CDR2 SMNVEV, per germline (reference sequence). In DNA, the CDR3 is TGTGCCAGCAGTTCCTTACTTCAGGGGCCCGGACTAGCGGGAGTCTCCTACAATGAGCAGTTCTTC. Translating gives CASSSLLQGPGLAGVSYNEQFF.

V gene TRBV2 combines with J gene TRBJ1-1, with 9 bases fitting TRBD1. Germline V CDR1 and CDR2: SNHLY, FYNNEI. V was pared by 6 bases and J by 0 bases, with 5 bases of the junction left unmatched. This CDR3 is built from 15 residues. The CDR3 DNA reads TGTGCCAGCAGAGGGGACAGGGCTATGAACACTGAAGCTTTCTTT. As protein: CASRGDRAMNTEAFF.

The gene calls are TRBV30 and TRBJ2-2; tentative D call: TRBD1 (6 bases). The CDR3 has 15 residues. The germline V gene has CDR1 GTSNPN and CDR2 SVGIG (reference sequence). The V end lost 4 bases, the J end lost 4 bases, and 16 bases lay between the germline ends. The DNA of the CDR3 is TGTGCCTGGACAGGGGTCGGAGGTTTCACCGGGGAGCTGTTTTTT. Protein: CAWTGVGGFTGELFF.

The chain recombines TRBV5-4 with TRBJ2-2; D unresolved. V lost 4 bases, J lost 9 bases, and 10 bases lay in between. The CDR3 has 12 residues. Per germline, CDR1 SGHNT and CDR2 YYREEE (reference sequence). CDR3 DNA: TGTGCCAGCAGCCCGGACGGAAGGGAGCTGTTTTTT. It yields the protein CASSPDGRELFF.

This rearrangement joins TRBV7-2 to TRBJ1-4; TRBD1 is a possible D gene (6 bases). Germline lookup yields CDR1 SGHTA and CDR2 FQGNSA. V dropped 7 bases and J dropped 7 bases, with 22 bases sitting between them. CDR3 length equals 16 residues. The CDR3 coding sequence is TGTGCCAGCACCAGAGCCCGGGGGACAAGGACTGAAAAACTGTTTTTT. It specifies CASTRARGTRTEKLFF.

The chain links TRBV2 to TRBJ1-2; D is unresolved. Germline loops: CDR1 SNHLY, CDR2 FYNNEI. Trimming took 6 bases from V and 5 from J, leaving 16 bases between them. The CDR3 is 14 residues long. For the CDR3, the DNA is TGTGCCAGCAGAGCGCACCTTATGGGATATGGCTACACCTTC. It codes for CASRAHLMGYGYTF. The whole variable domain, filled in from reference TRBV2 and TRBJ1-2, reads EPEVTQTPSHQVTQMGQEVILRCVPISNHLYFYWYRQILGQKVEFLVSFYNNEISEKSEIFDDQFSVERPDGSNFTLKIRSTKLEDSAMYFCASRAHLMGYGYTFGSGTRLTVV.

This clone has a single count. V is TRBV7-9 and J is TRBJ2-7; D gene uncertain. CDR1 and CDR2 (germline): SEHNR, FQNEAQ (reference sequence). This CDR3 has 14 amino acids. V was clipped by 5 bases and J by 2 bases, with 13 bases between them. The CDR3 nucleotides are TGTGCCAGCAGCGCCGGACCGCCACCCTACGAGCAGTACTTC. This gives the protein CASSAGPPPYEQYF.

The gene calls are TRBV5-1 and TRBJ1-1; a weak D match, TRBD1 (5 bases). Per the germline V gene, CDR1 is SGHRS and CDR2 is YFSETQ. Trimming shortened V by 4 bases and J by 8 bases, and 15 bases separated the two germline ends. This CDR3 comprises 13 residues. CDR3 nucleotides: TGCGCCAGCAGCCCGGGGGGTACACCCGAAGCTTTCTTT. Its translation is CASSPGGTPEAFF.

J is TRBJ2-2 and V is TRBV4-1; the D is unclear. The V and J ends lost 0 bases and 6 bases respectively, with 5 bases between them. The CDR3 has 13 amino acids. Per the germline V gene, CDR1 is MGHRA and CDR2 is YSYEKL. The CDR3 DNA follows: TGCGCCAGCAGCCAAGACGGACCCGGGGAGCTGTTTTTT. It specifies CASSQDGPGELFF.

The rearrangement uses TRBV30 and TRBJ2-2, with TRBD2 as a possible D gene (6 bases). The CDR3 length is 15 residues. Looked up from germline, CDR1 is GTSNPN and CDR2 is SVGIG (reference sequence). Trimming cost V 5 bases and J 3 bases, with 16 bases left between them. The CDR3 region has the DNA TGTGCCTGGTGCCCCACTAGCAGATACACCGGGGAGCTGTTTTTT. It encodes CAWCPTSRYTGELFF.

The chain has TRBV4-1 and TRBJ2-6; tentatively, D is TRBD1 (5 bases). Per the germline V gene, CDR1 is MGHRA and CDR2 is YSYEKL. The CDR3 covers 18 residues. V gave up 4 bases and J gave up 0 bases, with 16 bases separating them. The CDR3 sequence is CASSPPGQGVSGANVLTF. The CDR3 DNA reads as TGCGCCAGCAGCCCTCCAGGGCAGGGTGTCTCTGGGGCCAACGTCCTGACTTTC.

This chain uses TRBV24-1 with TRBJ2-2, with 7 positions matching TRBD1. The V gene end was trimmed by 4 bases and the J gene end by 3 bases; junction bases not matched to a gene: 1. CDR1 and CDR2 (germline): KGHDR, SFDVKD. The CDR3 spans 14 residues. The CDR3 sequence: CATSDGQDTGELFF. In DNA, the CDR3 is TGTGCCACCAGTGACGGACAGGACACCGGGGAGCTGTTTTTT.

CDR3 nucleotides: TGTGCCAGCAGCAGCAGGGAGCAGATGAACACTGAAGCTTTCTTT. Translating gives CASSSREQMNTEAFF. The rearrangement joins TRBV6-5 to TRBJ1-1, with D maybe TRBD1 (5 bases). Trimming removed 6 bases at V and 0 bases at J, with 14 bases between. CDR1 MNHEY and CDR2 SVGAGI come from the germline V gene. CDR3 length: 15 residues.